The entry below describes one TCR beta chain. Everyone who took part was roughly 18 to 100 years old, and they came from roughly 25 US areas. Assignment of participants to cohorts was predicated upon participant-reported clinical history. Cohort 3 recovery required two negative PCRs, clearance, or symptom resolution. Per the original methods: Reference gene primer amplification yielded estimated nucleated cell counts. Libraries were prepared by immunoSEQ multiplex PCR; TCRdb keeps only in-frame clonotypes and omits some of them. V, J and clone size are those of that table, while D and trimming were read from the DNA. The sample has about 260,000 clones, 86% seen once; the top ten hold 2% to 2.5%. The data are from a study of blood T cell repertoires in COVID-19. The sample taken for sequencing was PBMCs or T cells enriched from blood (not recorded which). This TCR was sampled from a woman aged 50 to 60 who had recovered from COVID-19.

The DNA for the CDR3 is TGTGCCAGCAGTGGTACAGGGGGCAATCAGCCCCAGCATTTT. This gives the protein CASSGTGGNQPQHF. The rearrangement uses TRBV25-1 and TRBJ1-5; 7 nucleotides line up with TRBD1. Germline lookup yields CDR1 MGHDK and CDR2 SYGVNS. The V gene end was trimmed by 4 bases and the J gene end by 2 bases; junction bases not matched to a gene: 2. The CDR3 sequence is 14 residues long.